This entry lists 17 T cell receptor beta chains sequenced from one sample in a study of blood T cell repertoires in COVID-19. Assay: immunoSEQ multiplex PCR; the TCRdb copy retains only in-frame clones and omits some. The sample records about 180,000 clones, 80% to 90% being singletons. Sequencing used peripheral blood. The receptors were sampled from a human donor with active or convalescent COVID-19. The donor label of this sample is uncertain.

The chain employs TRBV7-2 and TRBJ2-1; D is unclear. Germline V gene sequence: CDR1 SGHTA, CDR2 FQGNSA. CDR3 size: 12 residues. Between the trimmed V and J ends, which lost 2 bases and 6 bases, there was a span of 5 bases. The CDR3 nucleotides read TGTGCCAGCAGCTTATTCTTCAATGAGCAGTTCTTC. Protein: CASSLFFNEQFF. Using reference TRBV7-2 and TRBJ2-1 for the parts outside the CDR3, the full variable domain is GAGVSQSPSNKVTEKGKDVELRCDPISGHTALYWYRQSLGQGLEFLIYFQGNSAPDKSGLPSDRFSAERTGGSVSTLTIQRTQQEDSAVYLCASSLFFNEQFFGPGTRLTVL.

This clone was observed a handful of times. V gene TRBV18 combines with J gene TRBJ2-2; a possible D gene is TRBD1 (5 bases). Germline V gene sequence: CDR1 KGHSH, CDR2 LQKENI. This CDR3 has 16 amino acids. V lost 5 bases to trimming and J lost 2 bases, with 15 bases between them. The CDR3 nucleotides read TGTGCCAGCTCAACGACAGACGGACAAAACACCGGGGAGCTGTTTTTT. Amino acids: CASSTTDGQNTGELFF. Together with reference TRBV18 and TRBJ2-2, the CDR3 gives the full variable domain: NAGVMQNPRHLVRRRGQEARLRCSPMKGHSHVYWYRQLPEEGLKFMVYLQKENIIDESGMPKERFSAEFPKEGPSILRIQQVVRGDSAAYFCASSTTDGQNTGELFFGEGSRLTVL.

Ten or more counts support this clone. The V call is TRBV5-1, the J call TRBJ1-6; D possibly corresponds to TRBD1 (5 bases). Deletions cut 5 bases from V and 7 bases from J, with 13 bases between. Germline V gene data show CDR1 as SGHRS and CDR2 as YFSETQ. The CDR3 runs to 14 residues. CDR3 DNA: TGCGCCAGCAGAGTCGACAGCGACAATTCACCCCTCCACTTT. As protein: CASRVDSDNSPLHF.

This rearrangement joins TRBV5-6 to TRBJ1-2; D is possibly TRBD1 (5 bases). Germline V CDR1 and CDR2: SGHDT, YYEEEE. CDR3 length: 14 amino acids. Deletions cut 0 bases from V and 5 bases from J, with 11 bases between. This CDR3 reads CASSLVPTGYGYTF. The CDR3 coding sequence is TGTGCCAGCAGCTTGGTTCCCACAGGATATGGCTACACCTTC. Combining the CDR3 with reference TRBV5-6 and TRBJ1-2 gives the whole variable domain DAGVTQSPTHLIKTRGQQVTLRCSPKSGHDTVSWYQQALGQGPQFIFQYYEEEERQRGNFPDRFSGHQFPNYSSELNVNALLLGDSALYLCASSLVPTGYGYTFGSGTRLTVV.

This chain connects TRBV2 to TRBJ1-5; 9 bases line up with TRBD1. Looked up from germline, CDR1 is SNHLY and CDR2 is FYNNEI. V lost 8 bases and J lost 7; bases outside the gene matches: 9. There are 14 residues in the CDR3. This CDR3 reads CASGSGTGTQPQHF. As DNA, the CDR3 is TGTGCCAGCGGATCCGGGACAGGGACCCAGCCCCAGCATTTT.

The chain links TRBV2 to TRBJ2-5, with 7 bases matching TRBD1. Unmatched junction bases numbered 12, after V lost 6 bases and J lost 14 bases. Germline-derived CDR1 and CDR2 are SNHLY and FYNNEI. The CDR3 consists of 12 residues. CDR3: CASSDWTGSGYF. The CDR3 bases are TGTGCCAGCAGCGACTGGACAGGCTCGGGTTACTTC.

V and J are TRBV2 and TRBJ2-5; TRBD2 is a possible D gene (5 bases). The CDR3 consists of 16 residues. Trimming cost V 6 bases and J 5 bases, with 22 bases left between them. CDR1 is SNHLY, CDR2 FYNNEI, per germline. The CDR3 loop is CASRLGAAPQTETQYF. Here the CDR3 DNA reads TGTGCCAGCAGACTGGGAGCGGCCCCTCAGACGGAGACCCAGTACTTC.

The gene calls are TRBV4-1 and TRBJ2-3; 8 positions agree with TRBD2. The CDR3 spans 17 residues. With V trimmed by 3 bases and J by 4 bases, 12 bases remained unmatched. Per the germline V gene, CDR1 is MGHRA and CDR2 is YSYEKL. CDR3 DNA sequence: TGCGCCAGCAGCCATCCCGCCGGGACTAGTGATTCAGATACGCAGTATTTT. Its translation is CASSHPAGTSDSDTQYF.

The V call is TRBV3-1 (or the pseudogene TRBV3-2), the J call TRBJ1-4; D call uncertain. Looked up from germline, CDR1 is LGHDT and CDR2 is YNNKEL (reference sequence). CDR3 size: 15 residues. Trimming left V 4 bases short and J 7 bases short, with 16 bases between. CDR3 region: CASSLRPGSREKLFF. As DNA, the CDR3 is TGTGCCAGCAGCCTGCGGCCCGGGTCCCGTGAAAAACTGTTTTTT.

V gene TRBV7-9 combines with J gene TRBJ2-5, with 9 bases fitting TRBD1. CDR3 size: 15 residues. Trimming cost V 6 bases and J 5 bases; bases outside gene matches: 10. Germline assignment: CDR1 SEHNR and CDR2 FQNEAQ (reference sequence). This CDR3 is CASSKQGARGETQYF. DNA for the CDR3: TGTGCCAGCAGTAAACAGGGGGCTAGGGGGGAGACCCAGTACTTC.

The V and J genes are TRBV6-1 and TRBJ1-2, with 11 bases lining up with TRBD1. The V and J ends lost 3 bases and 3 bases, in that order; junction bases with no gene match: 3. From germline, CDR1 is MNHNS and CDR2 SASEGT. The CDR3 runs 15 residues. In nucleotides, the CDR3 is TGTGCCAGCAGTGAGATGGGACAGGGGGACTATGGCTACACCTTC. This encodes CASSEMGQGDYGYTF.

The rearrangement uses TRBV5-1 and TRBJ2-1, with D maybe TRBD2 (5 bases). The CDR3 is 17 residues long. Trimming took off 1 base at V and 4 bases at J, with 18 bases between the two ends. Germline V gene lookup returns CDR1 SGHRS and CDR2 YFSETQ. CDR3 amino acids: CASSLRMSSGGYNEQFF. The CDR3 DNA follows: TGCGCCAGCAGCTTGAGGATGTCCAGCGGAGGATACAATGAGCAGTTCTTC.

The CDR3 reads CASSLDRGISYGYTF. DNA for the CDR3: TGCGCCAGCAGCTTGGACAGAGGGATTAGCTATGGCTACACCTTC. This chain uses TRBV5-1 with TRBJ1-2; D gene ambiguous. The V and J ends lost 0 bases and 4 bases respectively, with 13 bases between them. This CDR3 has 15 residues. Looked up from germline, CDR1 is SGHRS and CDR2 is YFSETQ.

The gene calls are TRBV10-3 and TRBJ2-7, with TRBD2 matching over 7 bases. CDR1 is ENHRY, CDR2 SYGVKD, per germline. The CDR3 is 19 residues long. Germline trimming cut 8 bases from V and 2 bases from J; bases unmatched to any gene: 24. CDR3 bases: TGTGCCATCCGCTGTCGGATCGCTCGAATCCCTAGCGGCACCTACGAGCAGTACTTC. It is translated as CAIRCRIARIPSGTYEQYF.

The rearrangement uses TRBV30 and TRBJ2-3, with D possibly TRBD2 on 6 matching bases. Germline-derived CDR1 and CDR2 are GTSNPN and SVGIG (reference sequence). Trimming left V 0 bases short and J 3 bases short, with 13 bases between. The CDR3 extends over 15 amino acids. The CDR3 nucleotides are TGTGCCTGGAGTGTCCCAGGGAGGAGGACAGATACGCAGTATTTT. This translates into CAWSVPGRRTDTQYF.

The chain is built from TRBV7-2 and TRBJ2-1, with TRBD2 matching 7 bases. Per the germline V gene, CDR1 is SGHTA and CDR2 is FQGNSA. This CDR3 is built from 18 residues. The V gene end was trimmed by 5 bases and the J gene end by 5 bases; junction bases not matched to a gene: 18. CDR3 coding DNA: TGTGCCAGCAGCCCAAGACTCGGGGGGTCGCGGGAAAACAATGAGCAGTTCTTC. This sequence encodes CASSPRLGGSRENNEQFF.

The chain carries TRBV11-3 and TRBJ2-1, with TRBD2 identical over 11 bases. The trim removed 3 bases at V and 2 bases at J, leaving 6 bases unmatched. The CDR3 contains 17 residues. Per the germline V gene, CDR1 is SGHNT and CDR2 is YENEEA. Here the CDR3 reads CASSFDGLAGAYNEQFF. The CDR3 DNA reads TGTGCCAGCAGCTTCGACGGACTAGCGGGTGCCTACAATGAGCAGTTCTTC.